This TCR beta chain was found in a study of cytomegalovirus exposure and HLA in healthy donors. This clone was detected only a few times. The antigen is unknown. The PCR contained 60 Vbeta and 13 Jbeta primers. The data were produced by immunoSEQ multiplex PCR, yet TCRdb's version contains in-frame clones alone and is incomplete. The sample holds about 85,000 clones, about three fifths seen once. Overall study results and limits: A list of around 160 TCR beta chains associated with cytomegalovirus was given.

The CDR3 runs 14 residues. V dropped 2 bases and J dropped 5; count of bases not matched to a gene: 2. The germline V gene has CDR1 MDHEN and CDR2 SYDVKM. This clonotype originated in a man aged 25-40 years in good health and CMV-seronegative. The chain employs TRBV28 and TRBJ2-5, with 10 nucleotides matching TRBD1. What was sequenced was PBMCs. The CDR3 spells CASSLRQGAETQYF. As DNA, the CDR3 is TGTGCCAGCAGTTTAAGACAGGGGGCCGAGACCCAGTACTTC. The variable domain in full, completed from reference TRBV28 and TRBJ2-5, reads DVKVTQSSRYLVKRTGEKVFLECVQDMDHENMFWYRQDPGLGLRLIYFSYDVKMKEKGDIPEGYSVSREKKERFSLILESASTNQTSMYLCASSLRQGAETQYFGPGTRLLVL.